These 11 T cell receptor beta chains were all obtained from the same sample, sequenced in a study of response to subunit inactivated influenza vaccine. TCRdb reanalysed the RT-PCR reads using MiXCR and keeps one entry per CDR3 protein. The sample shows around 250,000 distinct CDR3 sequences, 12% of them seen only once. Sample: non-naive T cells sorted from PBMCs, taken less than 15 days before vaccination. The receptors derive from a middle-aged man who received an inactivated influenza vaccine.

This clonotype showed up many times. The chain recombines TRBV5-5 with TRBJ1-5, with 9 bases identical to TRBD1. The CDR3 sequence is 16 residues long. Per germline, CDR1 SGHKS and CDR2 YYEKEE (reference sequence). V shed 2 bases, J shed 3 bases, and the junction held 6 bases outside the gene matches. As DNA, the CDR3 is TGTGCCAGCAGCTTCTCGGGACAGGGTTACAATCAGCCCCAGCATTTT. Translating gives CASSFSGQGYNQPQHF.

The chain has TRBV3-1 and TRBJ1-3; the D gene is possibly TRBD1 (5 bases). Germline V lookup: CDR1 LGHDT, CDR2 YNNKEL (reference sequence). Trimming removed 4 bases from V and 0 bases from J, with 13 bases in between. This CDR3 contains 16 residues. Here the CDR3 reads CASSPRDRNSGNTIYF. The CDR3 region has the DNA TGTGCCAGCAGCCCCCGGGACCGAAACTCTGGAAACACCATATATTTT.

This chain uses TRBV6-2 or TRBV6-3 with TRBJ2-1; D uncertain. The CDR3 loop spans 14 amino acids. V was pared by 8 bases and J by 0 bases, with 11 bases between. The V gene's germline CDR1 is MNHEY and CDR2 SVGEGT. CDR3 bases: TGTGCCAGCCGAAGTGGGGACTCCTACAATGAGCAGTTCTTC. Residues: CASRSGDSYNEQFF.

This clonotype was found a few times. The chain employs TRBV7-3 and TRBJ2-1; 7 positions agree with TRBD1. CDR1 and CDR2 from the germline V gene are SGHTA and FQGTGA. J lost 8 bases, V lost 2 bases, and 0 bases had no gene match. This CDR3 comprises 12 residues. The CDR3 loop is CASSLQGDEQFF. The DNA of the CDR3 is TGTGCCAGCAGCTTACAGGGGGATGAGCAGTTCTTC.

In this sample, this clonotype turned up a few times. The CDR3: CASSKTGGYSPLHF. The CDR3, as DNA: TGTGCCAGCAGCAAAACAGGGGGGTATTCACCCCTCCACTTT. This rearrangement joins TRBV21-1 to TRBJ1-6; the table gives TRBD1 as D, unverified against the DNA. TRBV21-1 is termed a pseudogene. The CDR3 is 14 residues long.

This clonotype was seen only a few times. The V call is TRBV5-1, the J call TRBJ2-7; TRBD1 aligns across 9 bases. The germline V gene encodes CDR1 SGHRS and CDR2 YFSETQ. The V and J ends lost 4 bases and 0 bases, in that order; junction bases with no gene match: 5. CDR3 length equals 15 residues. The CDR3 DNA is TGCGCCAGCAGCGGAGGGACAGGGAGCTCCTACGAGCAGTACTTC. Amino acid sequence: CASSGGTGSSYEQYF.

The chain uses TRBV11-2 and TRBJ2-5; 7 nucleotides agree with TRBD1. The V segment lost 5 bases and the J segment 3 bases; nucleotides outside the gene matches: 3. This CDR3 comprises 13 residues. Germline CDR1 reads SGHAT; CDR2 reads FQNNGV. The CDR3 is CASSKGAEETQYF. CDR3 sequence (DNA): TGTGCCAGCAGCAAGGGGGCGGAAGAGACCCAGTACTTC.

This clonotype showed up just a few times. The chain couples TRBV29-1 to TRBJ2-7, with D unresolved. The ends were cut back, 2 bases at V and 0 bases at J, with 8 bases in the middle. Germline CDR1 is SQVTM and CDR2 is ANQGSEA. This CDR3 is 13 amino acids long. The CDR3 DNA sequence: TGCAGCGTTGAATTCCCGAGCTCCTACGAGCAGTACTTC. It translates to CSVEFPSSYEQYF.

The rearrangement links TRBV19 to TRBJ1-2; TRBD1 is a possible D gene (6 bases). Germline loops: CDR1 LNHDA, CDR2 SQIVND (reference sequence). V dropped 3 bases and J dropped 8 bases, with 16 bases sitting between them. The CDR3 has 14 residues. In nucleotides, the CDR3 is TGTGCCAGTAGTATGTGGGGGGGCGAGTCCGGCTACACCTTC. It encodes CASSMWGGESGYTF.

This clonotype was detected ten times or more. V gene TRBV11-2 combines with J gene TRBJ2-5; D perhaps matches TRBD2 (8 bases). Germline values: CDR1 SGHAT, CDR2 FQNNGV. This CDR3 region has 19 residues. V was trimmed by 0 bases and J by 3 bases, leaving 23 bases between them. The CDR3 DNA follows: TGTGCCAGCAGCTTAGATCGGAAAATAGCGGGACAGAATAAAGAGACCCAGTACTTC. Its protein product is CASSLDRKIAGQNKETQYF. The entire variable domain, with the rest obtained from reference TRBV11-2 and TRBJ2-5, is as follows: EAGVAQSPRYKIIEKRQSVAFWCNPISGHATLYWYQQILGQGPKLLIQFQNNGVVDDSQLPKDRFSAERLKGVDSTLKIQPAKLEDSAVYLCASSLDRKIAGQNKETQYFGPGTRLLVL.

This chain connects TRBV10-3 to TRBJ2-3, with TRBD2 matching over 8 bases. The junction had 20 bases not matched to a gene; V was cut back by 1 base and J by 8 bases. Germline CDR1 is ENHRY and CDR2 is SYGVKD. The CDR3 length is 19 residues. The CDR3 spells CAISEYPRGTRVSQVTQYF. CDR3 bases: TGTGCCATCAGTGAGTACCCTCGGGGGACTAGAGTCTCACAGGTTACGCAGTATTTT.